This T cell receptor (beta chain) was retrieved from a study of T-cell memory formation after mild COVID-19. This clonotype has a count of ten or more. Each CDR3 protein gets one entry after TCRdb re-called the 5' RACE reads with MiXCR. The sample holds tens of thousands of distinct CDR3 sequences, less than 8% seen once. Trimming took 4 bases from V and 0 from J, leaving 13 bases between them. The CDR3 is made up of 16 amino acids. Germline CDR1 SGHVS, CDR2 FQNEAQ. Sequenced input: PBMCs or a T cell subset sorted from them (not recorded which). The chain uses TRBV7-8 and TRBJ1-3; possibly TRBD1 for D (5 bases). The TCR originated in an adult woman who had mild COVID-19 (a few samples of this study predate the infection). Cell type and time point are not known. The CDR3 protein is CASSSRRGVSGNTIYF. The DNA of the CDR3 is TGTGCCAGCAGCTCTCGCCGGGGGGTCTCTGGAAACACCATATATTTT.